Listed here are 28 T cell receptor beta chains from one sample, sequenced in a study of shared clonotypes between healthy human individuals. The repertoire was sequenced with immunoSEQ multiplex PCR; TCRdb's copy has only in-frame clones and lacks some. The sample holds 2 million to 2.5 million clones, 85% to 95% seen once. The naive CD8 population came from CD45RO-negative cells selected for CCR7, without terminally differentiated effector memory CD45RA+ cells. Sequencing was done on a sample of naive CD8+ T cells from PBMCs. These receptors were taken from a young man in good health. Some clones in this sample may be carry-over from other donors' samples.

J is TRBJ2-1 and V is TRBV2; D is ambiguous. CDR3 length: 18 amino acids. The V end lost 6 bases, the J end lost 3 bases, and 24 bases lay between the germline ends. Germline values: CDR1 SNHLY, CDR2 FYNNEI. The CDR3 nucleotides are TGTGCCAGCAGCTCCACGGCCCCCGGCAGCCTAGTCTACAATGAGCAGTTCTTC. Protein product: CASSSTAPGSLVYNEQFF.

V usage is TRBV27 and J usage is TRBJ2-3; D may be TRBD2 (6 bases). In germline, CDR1 is MNHEY, CDR2 SMNVEV (reference sequence). Trimming took 2 bases from V and 1 from J, leaving 19 bases between them. The CDR3 is 18 residues long. The CDR3: CASSLAPLGRGGTDTQYF. The CDR3 nucleotides are TGTGCCAGCAGTTTAGCCCCCCTTGGGCGGGGAGGCACAGATACGCAGTATTTT.

The V and J genes are TRBV4-1 and TRBJ2-3; D not certain. The V end was cut by 1 base, the J end by 4 bases, with 18 bases between. CDR1 is MGHRA and CDR2 is YSYEKL in the germline V gene. This CDR3 has 17 residues. CDR3 DNA sequence: TGCGCCAGCAGCCAAGTAACCATAAGAGCCCGGGCAGATACGCAGTATTTT. This codes for CASSQVTIRARADTQYF.

V usage is TRBV13 and J usage is TRBJ2-3; 11 bases fit TRBD2. With V trimmed by 4 bases and J by 0 bases, 6 bases remained unmatched. CDR3 size: 17 residues. CDR1 is PRHDT, CDR2 FYEKMQ, per germline (reference sequence). The CDR3 DNA reads as TGTGCCAGCAGCTCCTACGGGACTAGCGGTAGCACAGATACGCAGTATTTT. This gives the protein CASSSYGTSGSTDTQYF.

The rearrangement joins TRBV7-8 to TRBJ2-7; tentative D call: TRBD2 (6 bases). Germline-derived CDR1 and CDR2 are SGHVS and FQNEAQ. Trimming removed 3 bases at V and 5 bases at J, with 23 bases between. This CDR3 is 17 amino acids long. CDR3 region: CASSFVMLGDSPHEQYF. The DNA of the CDR3 is TGTGCCAGCAGCTTCGTTATGTTAGGGGACTCCCCCCACGAGCAGTACTTC.

This clone occurred once. The chain uses TRBV5-6 and TRBJ2-7, with TRBD2 matching over 10 bases. The CDR3 extends over 18 amino acids. Germline V gives CDR1 SGHDT, CDR2 YYEEEE. Unmatched junction bases numbered 13, after V lost 2 bases and J lost 2 bases. The CDR3 coding sequence is TGTGCCAGCAGCTTATACGGGCGGACTAGCGGTTCGCCCTACGAGCAGTACTTC. This translates into CASSLYGRTSGSPYEQYF.

The rearrangement uses TRBV28 and TRBJ1-2; D not resolved. Looked up from germline, CDR1 is MDHEN and CDR2 is SYDVKM. Trimming took 3 bases from V and 4 from J, leaving 9 bases between them. The CDR3 runs to 13 residues. The CDR3 DNA reads as TGTGCCAGCAGTTTCGTTACGGGCTATGGCTACACCTTC. Encoded protein: CASSFVTGYGYTF.

The chain combines TRBV4-3 with TRBJ2-7; possibly TRBD1 or TRBD2 for D (5 bases each). This CDR3 region has 17 residues. Trimming shortened V by 3 bases and J by 1 base, and 19 bases separated the two germline ends. Germline V gene data show CDR1 as LGHNA and CDR2 as YSLEER. CDR3 sequence: CASSHDRTGHQSYEQYF. CDR3 sequence (DNA): TGCGCCAGCAGCCATGATAGGACTGGACACCAATCCTACGAGCAGTACTTC.

The chain links TRBV11-2 to TRBJ2-7; TRBD1 agrees at 8 bases. CDR1 and CDR2 from the germline V gene are SGHAT and FQNNGV. The CDR3 covers 17 residues. Losses at the gene ends were 4 bases for V and 0 bases for J; bases not matched to a gene: 11. The CDR3 DNA follows: TGTGCCAGCAGCTCTAGGCCCCGGGACAGGAACTCCTACGAGCAGTACTTC. This gives the protein CASSSRPRDRNSYEQYF.

This chain links TRBV15 with TRBJ2-1; weak D call: TRBD1 (5 bases). Per the germline V gene, CDR1 is LNHNV and CDR2 is YYDKDF (reference sequence). The CDR3 runs 15 residues. The V end lost 4 bases, the J end lost 5 bases, and 15 bases lay between the germline ends. CDR3 amino acids: CATSMAGYTNNEQFF. The CDR3, as DNA: TGTGCCACCAGCATGGCAGGGTACACTAACAATGAGCAGTTCTTC.

The rearrangement joins TRBV2 to TRBJ2-5; weak D call: TRBD1 (6 bases). V shed 10 bases and J shed 1 base, with 19 bases lying between them. This CDR3 spans 15 amino acids. CDR1 and CDR2 (germline): SNHLY, FYNNEI. The CDR3 sequence is CATPRGQFSQETQYF. The CDR3 DNA is TGTGCCACCCCCCGCGGACAGTTTTCCCAAGAGACCCAGTACTTC.

This clone was detected a few times. J is TRBJ2-2 and V is TRBV11-3; D not certain. The germline V gene has CDR1 SGHNT and CDR2 YENEEA. The CDR3 has 15 amino acids. The V end lost 5 bases, the J end lost 4 bases, and 14 bases lay between the germline ends. Here the CDR3 DNA reads TGTGCCAGCAGCCCCCTAGGCGGACGCACCGGGGAGCTGTTTTTT. Protein sequence: CASSPLGGRTGELFF.

This rearrangement joins TRBV7-9 to TRBJ2-3, with 8 positions matching TRBD1. Germline V gene lookup returns CDR1 SEHNR and CDR2 FQNEAQ (reference sequence). The CDR3 extends over 15 amino acids. V shed 5 bases and J 6 bases; nucleotides not matched to a gene: 10. The CDR3 region is CASSTGQGEADTQYF. The CDR3 coding sequence is TGTGCCAGCAGCACCGGACAGGGTGAGGCGGATACGCAGTATTTT.

This sequence joins TRBV28 and TRBJ1-1, with TRBD1 matching 7 bases. Unmatched junction bases numbered 15, after V lost 5 bases and J lost 12 bases. Germline values: CDR1 MDHEN, CDR2 SYDVKM. The CDR3 extends over 14 amino acids. This CDR3 reads CASSPYGTALSSFF. In nucleotides, the CDR3 is TGTGCCAGCAGTCCCTACGGGACAGCCTTGTCTTCTTTCTTT.

V gene TRBV4-1 combines with J gene TRBJ2-3; TRBD2 matches 8 bases. J lost 6 bases, V lost 3 bases, and 11 bases had no gene match. Germline-derived CDR1 and CDR2 are MGHRA and YSYEKL. The CDR3 has 16 residues. CDR3 amino acids: CASSHGTGGPWDTQYF. The DNA for the CDR3 is TGCGCCAGCAGCCACGGAACGGGAGGGCCTTGGGATACGCAGTATTTT.

The V gene is TRBV30, the J gene TRBJ1-1; possibly TRBD1 for D (6 bases). CDR1 GTSNPN and CDR2 SVGIG come from the germline V gene (reference sequence). The CDR3 contains 13 residues. In nucleotides, the CDR3 is TGTGCTAAGCAGACAGGTTTGAACACTGAAGCTTTCTTT. This codes for CAKQTGLNTEAFF.

The V and J genes are TRBV7-9 and TRBJ1-1; D remains ambiguous. The CDR3 is 13 residues long. Trimming pared 5 bases from V and 6 bases from J, leaving 13 bases between. The germline V gene encodes CDR1 SEHNR and CDR2 FQNEAQ (reference sequence). The DNA of the CDR3 is TGTGCCAGCAGCCCGTCCCTGGCCCCTGAAGCTTTCTTT. Protein: CASSPSLAPEAFF.

J is TRBJ1-5 and V is TRBV19; 8 bases are shared with TRBD1. V lost 6 bases and J lost 4; bases outside the gene matches: 11. This CDR3 contains 16 residues. CDR1 LNHDA and CDR2 SQIVND come from the germline V gene (reference sequence). The CDR3 nucleotides read TGTGCCAGTAGGACCCCCCTCGGACAGGGTAATCAGCCCCAGCATTTT. It specifies CASRTPLGQGNQPQHF.

V and J are TRBV5-6 and TRBJ1-1; TRBD1 might be the D (5 bases). The V gene's germline CDR1 is SGHDT and CDR2 YYEEEE. The CDR3 has 15 residues. Trimming took 2 bases from V and 6 from J, leaving 17 bases between them. The CDR3, as DNA: TGTGCCAGCAGCTTTGGAACAGGCGGGGTGGCTGAAGCTTTCTTT. Amino acids: CASSFGTGGVAEAFF.

The CDR3 bases are TGTGCCTGGAAACGGCAGGGGGCCGAGGGCTACACCTTC. It translates to CAWKRQGAEGYTF. The V call is TRBV30, the J call TRBJ1-2, with 8 bases fitting TRBD1. CDR3 size: 13 residues. Germline values: CDR1 GTSNPN, CDR2 SVGIG (reference sequence). Trimming cost V 4 bases and J 8 bases; bases outside gene matches: 9.

The chain uses TRBV9 and TRBJ1-3, with D hard to call. The CDR3 covers 15 residues. With 1 base removed from V and 0 bases from J, the gap between germline ends came to 8 bases. In germline, CDR1 is SGDLS, CDR2 YYNGEE. The CDR3 loop reads CASSVLGSSGNTIYF. The DNA for the CDR3 is TGTGCCAGCAGCGTATTGGGGAGCTCTGGAAACACCATATATTTT.

The rearrangement uses TRBV28 and TRBJ2-7; 11 positions agree with TRBD2. Looked up from germline, CDR1 is MDHEN and CDR2 is SYDVKM. CDR3 length: 13 amino acids. Losses at the gene ends were 8 bases for V and 4 bases for J; bases not matched to a gene: 4. The CDR3 sequence is CASCTSGSYEQYF. The CDR3 bases are TGTGCCAGCTGTACTAGCGGGAGTTACGAGCAGTACTTC.

This clone appeared a single time. V and J are TRBV7-9 and TRBJ2-3, with D tentatively TRBD2 (7 bases). This CDR3 has 14 residues. Germline V CDR1 and CDR2: SEHNR, FQNEAQ (reference sequence). In DNA, the CDR3 is TGTGTCGGAGTCGGGGGGCGCGGCACAGATACGCAGTATTTT. Residues: CVGVGGRGTDTQYF.

This rearrangement joins TRBV19 to TRBJ1-4; 8 bases map to TRBD1. From germline, CDR1 is LNHDA and CDR2 SQIVND (reference sequence). The CDR3 loop spans 14 amino acids. V was clipped by 11 bases and J by 13 bases; unmatched bases: 18. The CDR3 nucleotides read TGTGCCGCCTTCTCCGGGACAGGCGAGGTCGGACTGTTTTTT. This encodes CAAFSGTGEVGLFF. Drawing the rest from reference TRBV19 and TRBJ1-4, the complete variable domain is DGGITQSPKYLFRKEGQNVTLSCEQNLNHDAMYWYRQDPGQGLRLIYYSQIVNDFQKGDIAEGYSVSREKKESFPLTVTSAQKNPTAFYLCAAFSGTGEVGLFFGSGTQLSVL.

The J gene is TRBJ2-1, the V gene TRBV7-3; the match to TRBD2 covers 10 bases. This CDR3 has 18 amino acids. V gave up 2 bases and J gave up 0 bases; unmatched junction bases: 7. The germline V gene has CDR1 SGHTA and CDR2 FQGTGA. The CDR3 spells CASSLGTSVTSSYNEQFF. The CDR3 region has the DNA TGTGCCAGCAGCTTAGGGACTAGCGTAACTAGCTCCTACAATGAGCAGTTCTTC.

The DNA of the CDR3 is TGTGCCAGCAGTTTAATAAGCGAGATGTACGAGCAGTACTTC. Translation gives CASSLISEMYEQYF. The gene calls are TRBV28 and TRBJ2-7; D is undetermined. From germline, CDR1 is MDHEN and CDR2 SYDVKM. This CDR3 region has 14 residues. Trimming removed 2 bases at V and 4 bases at J, with 12 bases between.

The chain has TRBV7-9 and TRBJ2-2, with a weak D call TRBD2 (6 bases). Germline V gives CDR1 SEHNR, CDR2 FQNEAQ (reference sequence). Trimming removed 8 bases at V and 5 bases at J, with 24 bases between. The CDR3 runs to 17 residues. The CDR3 coding sequence is TGTGCCAGCCCCCCCTACGGCCCAATCGGGGGTACCGGGGAGCTGTTTTTT. It translates to CASPPYGPIGGTGELFF.

The rearrangement links TRBV28 to TRBJ2-2; 7 bases are a match to TRBD1. With V trimmed by 6 bases and J by 3 bases, 7 bases remained unmatched. The V gene's germline CDR1 is MDHEN and CDR2 SYDVKM. The CDR3 sequence is 15 residues long. The CDR3 DNA is TGTGCCAGCAGGTTTAGCAGGGGGTACACCGGGGAGCTGTTTTTT. This encodes CASRFSRGYTGELFF.